This is a list of T cell receptor beta chains from one sample in a study of cytomegalovirus exposure and HLA in healthy donors. TCRdb's copy holds only in-frame clones and misses some; the assay was immunoSEQ multiplex PCR. The repertoire consists of about 160,000 clones, with around 72% occurring once and the leading ten covering 6% to 7.5%. What was sequenced was PBMCs. These receptors originate from a man in his forties in good health and CMV-seropositive. Both conserved end residues are part of each CDR3. The D gene is left open where the match is weak. Clone size appears in some rows only: once, few, many, or a class for an expanded clone.

D gene | clone size | J gene | V gene | CDR3 protein | CDR3 DNA
NA | NA | TRBJ1-1 | TRBV5-6 | CASSSLLKPNTEAFF | TGTGCCAGCAGCTCTTTACTGAAACCGAACACTGAAGCTTTCTTT
TRBD2 | NA | TRBJ2-7 | TRBV5-1 | CASSPAGQAGEQYF | TGCGCCAGCAGCCCAGCAGGGCAAGCGGGGGAGCAGTACTTC
NA | NA | TRBJ2-1 | TRBV14 | CASSHSTPPLRRYNEQFF | TGTGCCAGCAGCCACTCAACCCCCCCGTTGCGCCGATACAATGAGCAGTTCTTC
TRBD1 | NA | TRBJ1-6 | TRBV10-3 | CASGTGTDYNSPLHF | TGTGCCAGCGGCACCGGGACAGACTATAATTCACCCCTCCACTTT
TRBD2 | NA | TRBJ2-1 | TRBV9 | CASSPRLAGGVWEQFF | TGTGCCAGCAGCCCGAGACTAGCGGGGGGTGTCTGGGAGCAGTTCTTC
NA | NA | TRBJ1-3 | TRBV6-1 | CASRAGGNTIYF | TGTGCCAGCAGGGCAGGGGGAAACACCATATATTTT
TRBD1 | NA | TRBJ1-5 | TRBV6-6 | CASTRTGGVGQPQHF | TGTGCCAGCACTCGGACAGGGGGCGTGGGTCAGCCCCAGCATTTT
TRBD1 | NA | TRBJ2-3 | TRBV2 | CARGQAHTDTQYF | TGTGCCAGGGGACAGGCCCACACAGATACGCAGTATTTT
NA | NA | TRBJ2-7 | TRBV2 | CASSATQTGIEQYF | TGTGCCAGCAGCGCGACTCAGACGGGTATCGAGCAGTACTTC
TRBD1 | NA | TRBJ2-7 | TRBV27 | CASSLSAQGAYEQYF | TGTGCCAGCAGTTTATCGGCGCAGGGGGCTTACGAGCAGTACTTC
TRBD1 | NA | TRBJ1-2 | TRBV10-1 | CASSSQDRHGDGYTF | TGCGCCAGCAGTTCCCAGGACAGGCATGGGGATGGCTACACCTTC
NA | NA | TRBJ1-2 | TRBV11-1 | CASSQTPTDHYGYTF | TGTGCCAGCAGCCAAACCCCGACAGACCACTATGGCTACACCTTC
NA | NA | TRBJ1-2 | TRBV19 | CASSMVQGSYTF | TGTGCCAGTAGTATGGTTCAGGGTAGCTACACCTTC
NA | NA | TRBJ1-5 | TRBV18 | CASSPDTNNQPQHF | TGTGCCAGCTCACCAGATACTAACAATCAGCCCCAGCATTTT
NA | NA | TRBJ2-2 | TRBV2 | CASSNRVETGELFF | TGTGCCAGCTCGAACAGGGTAGAGACCGGGGAGCTGTTTTTT
NA | NA | TRBJ1-2 | TRBV5-1 | CASSMSTEPYYGYTF | TGCGCCAGCAGCATGTCGACAGAGCCCTACTATGGCTACACCTTC
NA | NA | TRBJ2-3 | TRBV5-1 | CASSLGVEAEPTDTQYF | TGCGCCAGCAGCTTGGGAGTGGAAGCGGAGCCCACAGATACGCAGTATTTT
NA | NA | TRBJ1-3 | TRBV7-8 | CASSLYRSYSGNTIYF | TGTGCCAGCAGCTTATATAGAAGCTACTCTGGAAACACCATATATTTT
TRBD2 | few | TRBJ2-5 | TRBV9 | CASSASSGVQETQYF | TGTGCCAGCAGCGCCTCTAGCGGTGTACAAGAGACCCAGTACTTC
NA | once | TRBJ2-7 | TRBV21-1 | CASSKSRGPYEQYF | TGTGCCAGCAGCAAAAGCAGGGGGCCCTACGAGCAGTACTTC
TRBD1 | NA | TRBJ2-7 | TRBV5-1 | CASSGNEGAPYEQYF | TGCGCCAGCAGCGGAAACGAGGGGGCCCCCTACGAGCAGTACTTC
TRBD1 | NA | TRBJ2-1 | TRBV29-1 | CSVERTGVVEQFF | TGCAGCGTTGAAAGGACAGGGGTCGTTGAGCAGTTCTTC
TRBD1 | NA | TRBJ2-6 | TRBV4-2 | CASSPQGVSSGANVLTF | TGTGCCAGCTCCCCGCAGGGGGTGAGCTCTGGGGCCAACGTCCTGACTTTC
NA | NA | TRBJ1-4 | TRBV29-1 | CSVAPRDSNEKLFF | TGCAGCGTTGCGCCTCGGGACTCAAATGAAAAACTGTTTTTT
NA | NA | TRBJ1-5 | TRBV2 | CASSDPNQPQHF | TGTGCCAGCAGTGACCCTAATCAGCCCCAGCATTTT
NA | NA | TRBJ2-6 | TRBV15 | CATSRSPVGHPSSGANVLTF | TGTGCCACCAGCAGATCCCCCGTGGGGCATCCGAGCTCTGGGGCCAACGTCCTGACTTTC
TRBD2 | NA | TRBJ2-2 | TRBV9 | CASSRGTSGVRTGGELFF | TGTGCCAGCAGCCGGGGGACTAGCGGGGTCCGAACAGGCGGGGAGCTGTTTTTT
NA | NA | TRBJ1-6 | TRBV7-2 | CASRQVGNSPLHF | TGTGCCAGCAGACAGGTCGGTAATTCACCCCTCCACTTT
NA | NA | TRBJ2-3 | TRBV18 | CASSPIPPSGGGTDTQYF | TGTGCCAGCTCACCAATACCGCCCAGTGGAGGTGGTACAGATACGCAGTATTTT
NA | NA | TRBJ1-5 | TRBV6-1 | CASSAGQISNQPQHF | TGTGCCAGCAGTGCCGGACAGATTAGCAATCAGCCCCAGCATTTT
NA | NA | TRBJ1-1 | TRBV12-5 | CASGGGSVFVAEAFF | TGTGCTAGTGGGGGGGGGAGTGTTTTCGTCGCTGAAGCTTTCTTT
TRBD1 | NA | TRBJ1-3 | TRBV5-3 | CARSWEDRVSGNTIYF | TGTGCCAGAAGCTGGGAGGACAGGGTCTCTGGAAACACCATATATTTT
NA | NA | TRBJ1-2 | TRBV7-9 | CASSLAGVNYGYTF | TGTGCCAGCAGCTTGGCAGGGGTTAACTATGGCTACACCTTC
NA | NA | TRBJ2-7 | TRBV21-1 | CASSPPDRVVYEQYF | TGTGCCAGCAGCCCCCCGGACAGGGTAGTCTACGAGCAGTACTTC
TRBD2 | NA | TRBJ2-3 | TRBV6-4 | CASSLQRGDTDTQYF | TGTGCCAGCAGTCTTCAGCGGGGGGACACAGATACGCAGTATTTT
NA | NA | TRBJ2-3 | TRBV2 | CASRDLDGANTDTQYF | TGTGCCAGCAGGGACTTGGACGGAGCGAACACAGATACGCAGTATTTT
NA | NA | TRBJ1-5 | TRBV5-1 | CASSGVKGRVYSNQPQHF | TGCGCCAGCAGCGGGGTGAAGGGCAGGGTTTATAGCAATCAGCCCCAGCATTTT
NA | few | TRBJ1-1 | TRBV12-5 | CASMEIDNTEAFF | TGTGCTAGTATGGAGATCGATAACACTGAAGCTTTCTTT
TRBD2 | NA | TRBJ2-2 | TRBV6-5 | CASSPTSGNTGELFF | TGTGCCAGCAGCCCGACTAGCGGAAACACCGGGGAGCTGTTTTTT
TRBD1 | NA | TRBJ2-7 | TRBV6-1 | CASSEFGGQGPSYEQYF | TGTGCCAGCAGTGAATTCGGGGGACAGGGCCCATCCTACGAGCAGTACTTC
NA | few | TRBJ1-3 | TRBV6-5 | CASSYGAGAGNTIYF | TGTGCCAGCAGTTACGGGGCAGGGGCAGGAAACACCATATATTTT
TRBD1 | NA | TRBJ1-2 | TRBV19 | CASSTGTGIGYTF | TGTGCCAGTAGTACCGGGACAGGGATTGGCTACACCTTC